What follows are 32 T cell receptor beta chains derived from one specimen sequenced in a study of blood T cell repertoires in COVID-19. TCRdb keeps only in-frame clones here, not all; method: immunoSEQ multiplex PCR. The data contain more than 70,000 clones, around four fifths of them singletons. The sample was peripheral blood. The receptor source for this set is a human donor in a cohort sampled during active COVID-19.

J is TRBJ2-3 and V is TRBV13, with D perhaps TRBD1 (5 bases). The CDR3 has 13 amino acids. Looked up from germline, CDR1 is PRHDT and CDR2 is FYEKMQ (reference sequence). Between the trimmed V and J ends, which lost 1 base and 3 bases, there was a span of 5 bases. CDR3 region: CASSLEGTDTQYF. In nucleotides, the CDR3 is TGTGCCAGCAGCTTAGAGGGGACAGATACGCAGTATTTT.

This clone was seen more than once but under ten times. V is TRBV28 and J is TRBJ1-6; D ambiguous. Germline values: CDR1 MDHEN, CDR2 SYDVKM. V was pared by 6 bases and J by 13 bases, with 10 bases between. The CDR3 covers 11 residues. The chain's CDR3 is CASSRMGPLHF. The CDR3 bases are TGTGCCAGCAGCCGGATGGGCCCCCTCCACTTT.

The chain recombines TRBV5-1 with TRBJ1-6; D unclear. The CDR3 length is 17 residues. CDR1 and CDR2 from the germline V gene are SGHRS and YFSETQ. V dropped 1 base and J dropped 1 base, with 12 bases sitting between them. CDR3 sequence: CASSLSGLRSYNSPLHF. CDR3 DNA sequence: TGCGCCAGCAGCTTGTCGGGGTTGAGGTCCTATAATTCACCCCTCCACTTT.

The chain uses TRBV4-1 and TRBJ1-2, with a tentative D call TRBD1 (6 bases). The germline V and J ends were trimmed by 2 bases and 1 base, with 20 bases remaining between them. CDR3 size: 18 residues. CDR1 MGHRA and CDR2 YSYEKL come from the germline V gene. The CDR3 DNA sequence: TGCGCCAGCAGCCAATTATCCCAGGGGCTCTCTATTAACTATGGCTACACCTTC. It yields the protein CASSQLSQGLSINYGYTF.

The chain links TRBV5-1 to TRBJ1-1, with a weak D call TRBD1 (5 bases). Deletions cut 1 base from V and 3 bases from J, with 10 bases between. Germline CDR1 and CDR2: SGHRS and YFSETQ. CDR3 length: 14 residues. In nucleotides, the CDR3 is TGCGCCAGCAGCTTGCAGGGACTCTACACTGAAGCTTTCTTT. As protein: CASSLQGLYTEAFF.

V usage is TRBV24-1 and J usage is TRBJ1-5; 9 bases fit TRBD1. The CDR3 totals 16 residues. The germline V gene encodes CDR1 KGHDR and CDR2 SFDVKD. V lost 4 bases, J lost 6 bases, and 9 bases stayed unmatched. CDR3 sequence: CATSEEGQGFAQPQHF. Written as DNA, the CDR3 is TGTGCCACCAGTGAAGAAGGACAGGGGTTTGCTCAGCCCCAGCATTTT.

The V call is TRBV2, the J call TRBJ2-2; possible D gene TRBD2, 6 bases. V lost 5 bases and J lost 6, with 10 bases in between. Per germline, CDR1 SNHLY and CDR2 FYNNEI. The CDR3 contains 13 residues. The CDR3 DNA reads as TGTGCCAGCAGTTATACTAGCCCCGGGGAGCTGTTTTTT. Protein: CASSYTSPGELFF.

The rearrangement joins TRBV5-6 to TRBJ2-1; D is perhaps TRBD1 (6 bases). The length of the CDR3 is 13 residues. The germline CDR1 and CDR2 sequences are SGHDT and YYEEEE. Trimming took off 2 bases at V and 9 bases at J, with 12 bases between the two ends. CDR3 DNA: TGTGCCAGCAGCTTATACAGGGTAGGTGAGCAGTTCTTC. Amino acids: CASSLYRVGEQFF. Variable domain in full (rest from reference TRBV5-6 and TRBJ2-1): DAGVTQSPTHLIKTRGQQVTLRCSPKSGHDTVSWYQQALGQGPQFIFQYYEEEERQRGNFPDRFSGHQFPNYSSELNVNALLLGDSALYLCASSLYRVGEQFFGPGTRLTVL.

J is TRBJ2-3 and V is TRBV7-9; 8 bases line up with TRBD2. CDR3 length: 15 residues. The germline gives CDR1 SEHNR, CDR2 FQNEAQ (reference sequence). V lost 3 bases to trimming and J lost 2 bases; unmatched junction nucleotides: 4. The CDR3 protein is CASSFGGGPTDTQYF. The CDR3 nucleotides are TGTGCCAGCAGCTTTGGCGGGGGGCCCACAGATACGCAGTATTTT.

The chain is built from TRBV15 and TRBJ2-1, with 10 bases aligning to TRBD2. J gave up 8 bases and V 0 bases, and 7 bases lay outside the gene matches. In germline, CDR1 is LNHNV, CDR2 YYDKDF (reference sequence). The CDR3 is 16 amino acids. CDR3 in DNA: TGTGCCACCAGCAGAGATCAAGCGGGGGGGCCGGATGAGCAGTTCTTC. Translating it yields CATSRDQAGGPDEQFF.

The chain joins TRBV5-1 to TRBJ1-6; 7 nucleotides agree with TRBD1. Per the germline V gene, CDR1 is SGHRS and CDR2 is YFSETQ. Trimming cost V 0 bases and J 5 bases; bases outside gene matches: 5. The CDR3 loop spans 16 amino acids. DNA of the CDR3: TGCGCCAGCAGCTTGGGACAGGGACTGAATAATTCACCCCTCCACTTT. It encodes CASSLGQGLNNSPLHF.

V is TRBV7-8 and J is TRBJ2-5; TRBD1 agrees at 9 bases. CDR1 SGHVS and CDR2 FQNEAQ come from the germline V gene. Losses at the gene ends were 5 bases for V and 5 bases for J; bases not matched to a gene: 15. CDR3 length equals 17 residues. The CDR3 here is CASSPRIQGALGETQYF. For the CDR3, the DNA is TGTGCCAGCAGCCCCCGCATACAGGGGGCCCTCGGGGAGACCCAGTACTTC.

The chain carries TRBV6-6 and TRBJ2-5; TRBD2 aligns across 10 bases. This CDR3 comprises 15 residues. Germline V gene data show CDR1 as MNHNY and CDR2 as SVGAGI (reference sequence). V was clipped by 6 bases and J by 5 bases; unmatched bases: 9. The CDR3 bases are TGTGCCAGCAGCGCCGGGACTAGCGTCGAGGAGACCCAGTACTTC. Its protein is CASSAGTSVEETQYF.

The chain employs TRBV7-2 and TRBJ2-1; TRBD2 aligns across 15 bases. The CDR3 loop spans 16 amino acids. V shed 4 bases, J shed 10 bases, and the junction held 8 bases outside the gene matches. Germline CDR1 and CDR2: SGHTA and FQGNSA. The DNA for the CDR3 is TGTGCCAGCAGCTCCCGGACTAGCGGGGGGGCCTGGGAGCAGTTCTTC. Its protein is CASSSRTSGGAWEQFF.

The chain joins TRBV24-1 to TRBJ2-1; TRBD2 agrees at 8 bases. Germline V gene lookup returns CDR1 KGHDR and CDR2 SFDVKD. Trimming removed 4 bases from V and 6 bases from J; junction bases left unmatched: 4. The CDR3 loop spans 14 amino acids. The DNA for the CDR3 is TGTGCCACCAGTGAAGCCGGGACTAGCAATGAGCAGTTCTTC. Encoded protein: CATSEAGTSNEQFF.

This clone has a handful of counts. The J gene is TRBJ2-2, the V gene TRBV18; 7 bases are shared with TRBD1. In germline, CDR1 is KGHSH, CDR2 LQKENI. This CDR3 comprises 16 residues. With V trimmed by 4 bases and J by 1 base, 6 bases remained unmatched. The CDR3 coding sequence is TGTGCCAGCTCACGTTCGGGGACAGAGAACACCGGGGAGCTGTTTTTT. It specifies CASSRSGTENTGELFF.

This clone showed up just a few times. The rearrangement joins TRBV18 to TRBJ1-2; the D is unclear. Germline-derived CDR1 and CDR2 are KGHSH and LQKENI. This CDR3 contains 14 residues. Trimming pared 0 bases from V and 7 bases from J, leaving 12 bases between. Here the CDR3 DNA reads TGTGCCAGCTCACCACCGTCTACCTATGGTGGCTACACCTTC. Translated: CASSPPSTYGGYTF.

The chain combines TRBV11-2 with TRBJ2-7; 7 bases align to TRBD1. The CDR3 runs to 13 residues. V shed 6 bases, J shed 6 bases, and the junction held 8 bases outside the gene matches. The germline V gene encodes CDR1 SGHAT and CDR2 FQNNGV. DNA for the CDR3: TGTGCCAGCAGACGACAGGGACCAACCGAGCAGTACTTC. It encodes CASRRQGPTEQYF.

This chain's CDR3 is CASSLGSFRENTEAFF. The CDR3 coding sequence is TGCGCCAGCAGCTTGGGGTCTTTTCGGGAGAACACTGAAGCTTTCTTT. The chain employs TRBV5-1 and TRBJ1-1; no clear D. CDR3 length: 16 residues. CDR1 and CDR2 (germline): SGHRS, YFSETQ. V dropped 0 bases and J dropped 1 base, with 13 bases sitting between them. The full variable domain, completed using reference TRBV5-1 and TRBJ1-1, is KAGVTQTPRYLIKTRGQQVTLSCSPISGHRSVSWYQQTPGQGLQFLFEYFSETQRNKGNFPGRFSGRQFSNSRSEMNVSTLELGDSALYLCASSLGSFRENTEAFFGQGTRLTVV.

The chain employs TRBV24-1 and TRBJ2-1, with TRBD1 matching over 8 bases. Trimming at V came to 9 bases and at J to 3 bases, leaving 0 bases not matched to a gene. CDR3 length: 12 residues. Germline V gene lookup returns CDR1 KGHDR and CDR2 SFDVKD. This CDR3 is CATGTGYNEQFF. The CDR3 bases are TGTGCCACCGGGACAGGCTACAATGAGCAGTTCTTC.

CDR3 amino acids: CASSPNYEQYF. CDR3 sequence (DNA): TGTGCCAGCAGTCCCAACTACGAGCAGTACTTC. This sequence joins TRBV2 and TRBJ2-7; D unresolved. This CDR3 region has 11 residues. Germline CDR1 is SNHLY and CDR2 is FYNNEI. Trimming took 5 bases from V and 3 from J, leaving 5 bases between them. Based on the CDR3 plus reference TRBV2 and TRBJ2-7, the full variable domain is EPEVTQTPSHQVTQMGQEVILRCVPISNHLYFYWYRQILGQKVEFLVSFYNNEISEKSEIFDDQFSVERPDGSNFTLKIRSTKLEDSAMYFCASSPNYEQYFGPGTRLTVT.

The rearrangement joins TRBV5-1 to TRBJ2-6; perhaps TRBD2 as D (6 bases). The CDR3 runs to 19 residues. Germline CDR1 and CDR2: SGHRS and YFSETQ. V lost 0 bases, J lost 4 bases, and 20 bases lay in between. The CDR3 region is CASSLAAPGPGEGANVLTF. The CDR3 coding sequence is TGCGCCAGCAGCTTGGCCGCACCGGGACCGGGGGAGGGGGCCAACGTCCTGACTTTC.

The chain carries TRBV2 and TRBJ2-4; TRBD2 is a possible D gene (6 bases). CDR3 length: 15 amino acids. Germline CDR1 reads SNHLY; CDR2 reads FYNNEI. Trimming removed 7 bases at V and 2 bases at J, with 15 bases between. The CDR3 nucleotides are TGTGCCAGCATTTGGGAGGAGGGACCCAAAAACATTCAGTACTTC. Residues: CASIWEEGPKNIQYF.

The rearrangement joins TRBV2 to TRBJ1-2; TRBD1 is a possible D gene (5 bases). With 0 bases removed from V and 5 bases from J, the gap between germline ends came to 10 bases. The CDR3 contains 14 residues. The germline gives CDR1 SNHLY, CDR2 FYNNEI. As DNA, the CDR3 is TGTGCCAGCAGTGAAGCAGGACAACGGTATGGCTACACCTTC. It is translated as CASSEAGQRYGYTF.

This clone was counted between two and nine times. The chain recombines TRBV27 with TRBJ1-2; D gene unclear. The CDR3 loop spans 12 amino acids. Germline V CDR1 and CDR2: MNHEY, SMNVEV (reference sequence). V was cut by 7 bases and J by 8 bases, with 14 bases left in between. Written as DNA, the CDR3 is TGTGCCAGCACCGGGAGAGGGCTGGGCTACACCTTC. As protein: CASTGRGLGYTF.

This clone has more than one count but fewer than ten. The chain joins TRBV2 to TRBJ1-1, with 7 bases fitting TRBD1. The CDR3 extends over 14 amino acids. The germline V gene has CDR1 SNHLY and CDR2 FYNNEI. V dropped 7 bases and J dropped 0; count of bases not matched to a gene: 5. CDR3 DNA: TGTGCCAGCAAGTCCGGGACAGTGAACACTGAAGCTTTCTTT. Translating gives CASKSGTVNTEAFF.

This clone appeared a single time. The rearrangement links TRBV6-6 to TRBJ1-2, with a weak D call TRBD1 (6 bases). V lost 2 bases and J 4 bases, leaving 11 bases between the germline ends. CDR1 MNHNY and CDR2 SVGAGI come from the germline V gene (reference sequence). This CDR3 has 14 residues. In DNA form, the CDR3 reads TGTGCCAGCAGTTACCAGACAGGCCCCTATGGCTACACCTTC. It yields the protein CASSYQTGPYGYTF.

V is TRBV4-1 and J is TRBJ1-2; maybe TRBD1 (6 bases). CDR3 length equals 15 residues. The V and J ends lost 3 bases and 2 bases respectively, with 13 bases between them. Germline loops: CDR1 MGHRA, CDR2 YSYEKL. In nucleotides, the CDR3 is TGCGCCAGCAGCCAGTTAACAGGGATAAACTATGGCTACACCTTC. Translation: CASSQLTGINYGYTF.

The V gene is TRBV2, the J gene TRBJ1-5, with 11 nucleotides matching TRBD1. This CDR3 region has 14 residues. Per germline, CDR1 SNHLY and CDR2 FYNNEI. V was clipped by 6 bases and J by 7 bases; unmatched bases: 5. The CDR3 reads CASSGTGGEQPQHF. The CDR3, as DNA: TGTGCCAGCAGCGGGACAGGGGGGGAACAGCCCCAGCATTTT.

This clone has more than one count but fewer than ten. This chain joins TRBV11-2 and TRBJ2-3, with TRBD2 as a possible D gene (6 bases). V was shortened by 3 bases and J by 3 bases, with 13 bases between the two germline ends. This CDR3 region has 15 residues. CDR1 and CDR2 from the germline V gene are SGHAT and FQNNGV. CDR3 protein: CASSFWGGGTDTQYF. DNA for the CDR3: TGTGCCAGCAGCTTTTGGGGAGGAGGGACAGATACGCAGTATTTT.

The chain uses TRBV10-1 and TRBJ2-2; 8 nucleotides agree with TRBD2. The germline gives CDR1 WNHNN, CDR2 SYGVQD (reference sequence). Germline trimming cut 8 bases from V and 4 bases from J; bases unmatched to any gene: 6. The CDR3 consists of 14 residues. CDR3 DNA: TGCGCCAGCTCCCGGGGGGGAGTCACCGGGGAGCTGTTTTTT. It encodes CASSRGGVTGELFF.

This chain connects TRBV10-3 to TRBJ2-3; 13 nucleotides line up with TRBD2. The V segment lost 5 bases and the J segment 5 bases; nucleotides outside the gene matches: 10. The CDR3 is 17 amino acids. CDR1 and CDR2 (germline): ENHRY, SYGVKD. The CDR3 DNA reads TGTGCCATCAGTCCGGGACTAGCGGGAACTAAGGGAGATACGCAGTATTTT. Translating gives CAISPGLAGTKGDTQYF.